The 10 T cell receptor beta chains given below trace back to one sample, sequenced in a study of cytomegalovirus exposure and HLA in healthy donors. The PCR employed 60 Vbeta primers together with 13 Jbeta primers. The method was immunoSEQ multiplex PCR; TCRdb's version includes in-frame clones alone and lacks a portion of them. The table lists approximately 50,000 clones, with around 17% in the top ten. The sequenced sample was PBMCs. Receptors originate from a male donor in good health and CMV-seronegative.

With regard to this clone: No DNA is shown, since the ends of the CDR3 on it are uncertain; the CDR3 is the one TCRdb lists. The gene calls are TRBV6-5 and TRBJ2-3; the D call TRBD1 from the table was never checked on the DNA. The V gene's germline CDR1 is MNHEY and CDR2 SVGAGI. The CDR3 spans 15 residues, counting both ends. The CDR3 region is CASSSSTGVPDTQYF.

V is TRBV7-9 and J is TRBJ2-5, with D perhaps TRBD1 (5 bases). Germline CDR1 SEHNR, CDR2 FQNEAQ (reference sequence). Between the trimmed V and J ends, which lost 0 bases and 4 bases, there was a span of 9 bases. This CDR3 comprises 14 residues. CDR3 coding DNA: TGTGCCAGCAGCTTAGCGCTTGGGGCAGAGACCCAGTACTTC. Encoded protein: CASSLALGAETQYF. The full variable domain, in which reference TRBV7-9 and TRBJ2-5 provide the parts outside the CDR3, is DTGVSQNPRHKITKRGQNVTFRCDPISEHNRLYWYRQTLGQGPEFLTYFQNEAQLEKSRLLSDRFSAERPKGSFSTLEIQRTEQGDSAMYLCASSLALGAETQYFGPGTRLLVL.

The chain joins TRBV30 to TRBJ2-5; D call uncertain. The CDR3 totals 12 residues. The germline gives CDR1 GTSNPN, CDR2 SVGIG (reference sequence). Trimming cost V 2 bases and J 2 bases, with 6 bases left between them. The DNA for the CDR3 is TGTGCCTGGAGTTTCCTACAAGAGACCCAGTACTTC. It yields the protein CAWSFLQETQYF.

The rearrangement uses TRBV6-5 and TRBJ2-7, with D perhaps matching TRBD1 (5 bases). Deletions cut 0 bases from V and 5 bases from J, with 14 bases between. Germline V lookup: CDR1 MNHEY, CDR2 SVGAGI. The length of the CDR3 is 15 residues. The CDR3 reads CASSYSRTSADEQYF. The CDR3 DNA reads as TGTGCCAGCAGTTACTCGCGGACAAGCGCCGACGAGCAGTACTTC.

The chain combines TRBV19 with TRBJ1-5; 7 positions agree with TRBD1. CDR3 length: 15 amino acids. CDR1 and CDR2 from the germline V gene are LNHDA and SQIVND (reference sequence). J gave up 7 bases and V 3 bases, and 9 bases lay outside the gene matches. The CDR3 protein is CASSIMGQINQPQHF. The CDR3, as DNA: TGTGCCAGTAGTATTATGGGACAGATCAACCAGCCCCAGCATTTT.

The rearrangement links TRBV30 to TRBJ1-1, with TRBD1 matching 9 bases. The CDR3 consists of 13 residues. CDR1 is GTSNPN, CDR2 SVGIG, per germline (reference sequence). J lost 7 bases, V lost 8 bases, and 11 bases had no gene match. CDR3 amino acids: CAGDRGASSEAFF. In DNA form, the CDR3 reads TGTGCCGGAGACAGGGGGGCGTCTAGTGAAGCTTTCTTT.

V usage is TRBV30 and J usage is TRBJ1-2; D is unclear. The CDR3 contains 12 residues. The ends were cut back, 3 bases at V and 8 bases at J, with 13 bases in the middle. Germline lookup yields CDR1 GTSNPN and CDR2 SVGIG (reference sequence). The CDR3 is CAWRSSFGGYTF. As DNA, the CDR3 is TGTGCCTGGAGGTCAAGCTTCGGGGGCTACACCTTC.

This rearrangement joins TRBV6-5 to TRBJ1-1, with D perhaps matching TRBD1 (5 bases). V lost 0 bases, J lost 3 bases, and 14 bases lay in between. Germline CDR1 is MNHEY and CDR2 is SVGAGI. The CDR3 spans 16 residues. DNA of the CDR3: TGTGCCAGCAGTTACTCCTGGGGCGCCTCGGACACTGAAGCTTTCTTT. Translated, it gives CASSYSWGASDTEAFF.

The rearrangement links TRBV18 to TRBJ1-1; 12 bases agree with TRBD1. The V and J ends lost 1 base and 9 bases, in that order; junction bases with no gene match: 6. The CDR3 runs 15 residues. Germline CDR1 and CDR2: KGHSH and LQKENI. This chain's CDR3 is CASSPLGTGGVQAFF. For the CDR3, the DNA is TGTGCCAGCTCACCACTGGGGACAGGGGGCGTGCAAGCTTTCTTT. Drawing the rest from reference TRBV18 and TRBJ1-1, the complete variable domain is NAGVMQNPRHLVRRRGQEARLRCSPMKGHSHVYWYRQLPEEGLKFMVYLQKENIIDESGMPKERFSAEFPKEGPSILRIQQVVRGDSAAYFCASSPLGTGGVQAFFGQGTRLTVV.

The chain carries TRBV2 and TRBJ2-5; possibly TRBD2 for D (5 bases). The V end was cut by 2 bases, the J end by 5 bases, with 12 bases between. The CDR3 is 14 residues long. In germline, CDR1 is SNHLY, CDR2 FYNNEI. In DNA form, the CDR3 reads TGTGCCAGCAGTGAAACTAGGTCGCGGGAGACCCAGTACTTC. It codes for CASSETRSRETQYF.